The present entry profiles one T cell receptor beta chain with its context. TCRdb re-called the 5' RACE reads through MiXCR, storing one row per CDR3 protein. The table has over 500,000 distinct CDR3 sequences, around 20% seen once. Germline loops: CDR1 DFQATT, CDR2 SNEGSKA (reference sequence). The V end lost 7 bases, the J end lost 4 bases, and 13 bases lay between the germline ends. This CDR3 is 13 amino acids long. This entry comes from a study of identical twins. These same data were also listed under a study on T cells expressing NK-cell markers.

This sequence was found in a woman younger than 30 in good health. The sample was CD4+ T cells sorted from blood. The chain is built from TRBV20-1 and TRBJ1-4; possibly TRBD1 for D (5 bases). The CDR3 DNA sequence: TGCAGTGTTGACAGTGACCATAATGAAAAACTGTTTTTT. This codes for CSVDSDHNEKLFF.